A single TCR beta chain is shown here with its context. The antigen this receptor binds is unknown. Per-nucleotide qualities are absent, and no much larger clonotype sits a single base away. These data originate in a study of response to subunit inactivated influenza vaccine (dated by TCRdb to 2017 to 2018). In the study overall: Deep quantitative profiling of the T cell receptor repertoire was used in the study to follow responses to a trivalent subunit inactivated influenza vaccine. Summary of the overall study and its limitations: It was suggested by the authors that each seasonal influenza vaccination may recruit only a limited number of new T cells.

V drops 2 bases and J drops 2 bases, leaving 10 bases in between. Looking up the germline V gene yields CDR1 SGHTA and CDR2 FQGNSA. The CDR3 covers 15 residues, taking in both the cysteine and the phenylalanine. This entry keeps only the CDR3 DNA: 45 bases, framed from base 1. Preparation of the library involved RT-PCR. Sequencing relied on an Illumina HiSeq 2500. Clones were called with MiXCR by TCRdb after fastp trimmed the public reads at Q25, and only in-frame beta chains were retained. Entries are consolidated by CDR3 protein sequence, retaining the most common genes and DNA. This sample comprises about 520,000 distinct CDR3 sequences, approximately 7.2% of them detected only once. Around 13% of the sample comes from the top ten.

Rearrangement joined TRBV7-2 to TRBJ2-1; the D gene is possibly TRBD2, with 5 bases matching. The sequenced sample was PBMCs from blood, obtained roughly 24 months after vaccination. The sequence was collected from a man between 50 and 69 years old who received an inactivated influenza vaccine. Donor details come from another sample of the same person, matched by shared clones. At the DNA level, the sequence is TGTGCCAGCAGCTTACAAGCCGGGACCTACAATGAGCAGTTCTTC. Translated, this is CASSLQAGTYNEQFF.